Following are 13 T cell receptor beta chains from one sample sequenced in a study of T cell changes during pregnancy in multiple sclerosis. Method: immunoSEQ multiplex PCR; TCRdb's copy keeps in-frame clones and lacks some. The table lists about 50,000 clones, about 93% of them singletons, with about 0.4% in the top ten. The material was CD4+ T cells from peripheral blood mononuclear cells, obtained after pregnancy. These TCRs come from a female donor with multiple sclerosis, enrolled in a pregnancy study.

The V gene is TRBV25-1, the J gene TRBJ2-2; D is perhaps TRBD1 (5 bases). V was clipped by 4 bases and J by 2 bases, with 11 bases between them. This CDR3 has 15 residues. Germline CDR1 reads MGHDK; CDR2 reads SYGVNS. CDR3 sequence: CASSGVGANTGELFF. The CDR3 nucleotides read TGTGCCAGCAGTGGGGTAGGGGCTAACACCGGGGAGCTGTTTTTT.

This chain links TRBV6-1 with TRBJ1-1, with D tentatively TRBD1 (5 bases). The germline CDR1 and CDR2 sequences are MNHNS and SASEGT. The CDR3 sequence is 15 residues long. The V and J ends lost 3 bases and 2 bases respectively, with 13 bases between them. CDR3 bases: TGTGCCAGCAGTGAGCGGGGAAGGGGAAACACTGAAGCTTTCTTT. This gives the protein CASSERGRGNTEAFF.

V is TRBV5-4 and J is TRBJ2-4, with D uncertain. The germline CDR1 and CDR2 sequences are SGHNT and YYREEE (reference sequence). The CDR3 has 13 amino acids. V lost 5 bases and J lost 5, with 11 bases in between. The DNA for the CDR3 is TGTGCCAGCAGGTTCGGTATGGAAAACATTCAGTACTTC. This sequence encodes CASRFGMENIQYF.

The chain combines TRBV9 with TRBJ1-2; tentative D call: TRBD1 (6 bases). The V end was cut by 2 bases, the J end by 4 bases, with 15 bases between. The CDR3 is 15 residues long. Per germline, CDR1 SGDLS and CDR2 YYNGEE. The DNA for the CDR3 is TGTGCCAGCAGCGTCGGGGGAGGGGGATCCTATGGCTACACCTTC. Protein: CASSVGGGGSYGYTF.

V is TRBV5-1 and J is TRBJ2-1; 10 positions agree with TRBD2. This CDR3 is built from 15 residues. CDR1 and CDR2 from the germline V gene are SGHRS and YFSETQ. The V segment lost 4 bases and the J segment 9 bases; nucleotides outside the gene matches: 10. This chain's CDR3 is CASSRGLADLGEQFF. The CDR3 DNA reads TGCGCCAGCAGCCGAGGACTAGCGGACTTAGGTGAGCAGTTCTTC.

The genes are TRBV5-1 and TRBJ2-2, with 7 bases that match TRBD1. Unmatched junction bases numbered 7, after V lost 1 base and J lost 1 base. The CDR3 loop spans 17 amino acids. The germline CDR1 and CDR2 sequences are SGHRS and YFSETQ. The chain's CDR3 is CASSLTGQPLNTGELFF. CDR3 coding DNA: TGCGCCAGCAGCTTGACGGGACAGCCTTTGAACACCGGGGAGCTGTTTTTT.

This clone was seen just once. The chain recombines TRBV7-9 with TRBJ2-5, with a tentative D call TRBD2 (6 bases). Germline V CDR1 and CDR2: SEHNR, FQNEAQ (reference sequence). V was shortened by 5 bases and J by 1 base, with 17 bases between the two germline ends. The CDR3 is 16 amino acids. CDR3 in DNA: TGTGCCAGCAGCCCGTTAGGTGGCGGGATCCAAGAGACCCAGTACTTC. Residues: CASSPLGGGIQETQYF.

The rearrangement joins TRBV7-2 to TRBJ1-2; D is possibly TRBD1 (6 bases). The CDR3 covers 14 residues. V dropped 5 bases and J dropped 8 bases, with 18 bases sitting between them. CDR1 is SGHTA, CDR2 FQGNSA, per germline. The CDR3 DNA reads as TGTGCCAGCAGCGCGGTAGGGGGAAATCAAGGCTACACCTTC. It yields the protein CASSAVGGNQGYTF.

The gene calls are TRBV11-2 and TRBJ2-2; 9 bases match TRBD1. This CDR3 has 14 residues. With 5 bases clipped from V and 7 bases from J, the junction kept 5 bases outside the gene matches. Germline V gene lookup returns CDR1 SGHAT and CDR2 FQNNGV. The CDR3 nucleotides are TGTGCCAGCAGCCTTGACAGGGGGGTCGGGGAGCTGTTTTTT. It yields the protein CASSLDRGVGELFF.

The rearrangement links TRBV28 to TRBJ2-1; 12 nucleotides match TRBD2. CDR3 length: 18 amino acids. Germline lookup yields CDR1 MDHEN and CDR2 SYDVKM. Trimming at V came to 5 bases and at J to 8 bases, leaving 16 bases not matched to a gene. CDR3 protein: CASSIPRRLAGGIDEQFF. The CDR3 DNA reads as TGTGCCAGCAGTATACCCCGGCGGCTAGCGGGAGGGATCGATGAGCAGTTCTTC.

This clone was detected once. The chain joins TRBV6-5 to TRBJ1-5; D is ambiguous. CDR3 length: 12 residues. V dropped 7 bases and J dropped 2 bases, with 6 bases sitting between them. Germline V gene lookup returns CDR1 MNHEY and CDR2 SVGAGI. The CDR3 here is CASTTGNQPQHF. CDR3 sequence (DNA): TGTGCCAGCACCACGGGCAATCAGCCCCAGCATTTT.

The chain couples TRBV28 to TRBJ2-7, with TRBD2 as a possible D gene (5 bases). The CDR3 is 12 amino acids. Looked up from germline, CDR1 is MDHEN and CDR2 is SYDVKM. Between the trimmed V and J ends, which lost 7 bases and 6 bases, there was a span of 13 bases. CDR3 sequence (DNA): TGTGCCAGCACCCAAGTAGGAGGCGAGCAGTACTTC. It codes for CASTQVGGEQYF.

The chain combines TRBV27 with TRBJ1-3, with unresolved D. The CDR3 is 13 residues long. Per the germline V gene, CDR1 is MNHEY and CDR2 is SMNVEV (reference sequence). The V end lost 5 bases, the J end lost 4 bases, and 9 bases lay between the germline ends. For the CDR3, the DNA is TGTGCCAGCAGTAGAGGTCCCGGAAACACCATATATTTT. Translated: CASSRGPGNTIYF.